This T cell receptor beta chain was profiled in a study of identical twins. Whole-study results and caveats: Excess twin sharing in beta out-of-frame sequences was weaker. Modelling underestimated the level of out-of-frame TCR alpha sharing observed in monozygotic twins.

Each CDR3 protein gets one entry after TCRdb re-called the 5' RACE reads with MiXCR. The profile covers 550,000 to 700,000 distinct CDR3 sequences, with roughly 9.9% appearing a single time and approximately 3.2% taken by the ten largest. This clonotype turned up a few times. What it binds is not known. This CDR3 contains 15 residues. Germline CDR1 LNHNV, CDR2 YYDKDF (reference sequence). Trimming took 0 bases from V and 5 from J, leaving 14 bases between them. These data also featured in a second study, about yellow fever vaccine responses in identical twins.

The clonotype was recovered from a woman under 30 in good health. The specimen was PBMCs. The rearrangement joins TRBV15 to TRBJ2-7; TRBD2 is a possible D gene (6 bases). The CDR3 sequence: CATSRDQGGNDEQYF. The CDR3 nucleotides read TGTGCCACCAGCAGAGATCAAGGAGGGAACGACGAGCAGTACTTC.